This TCR beta chain derives from a study of cytomegalovirus exposure and HLA in healthy donors. Points on this clone: Its specificity is unknown.

The CDR3 has 13 residues. Trimming removed 3 bases at V and 4 bases at J, with 9 bases between. Germline CDR1 is SNHLY and CDR2 is FYNNEI. The primer mix had 60 Vbeta and 13 Jbeta primers. Libraries were prepared by immunoSEQ multiplex PCR; TCRdb keeps only in-frame clonotypes and omits some of them. This table holds approximately 220,000 clones, 76% found once. Study outcomes and limitations: Most likely, a cluster of highly shared sequence variants arose as a sequencing artifact.

V usage is TRBV2 and J usage is TRBJ1-2, with D hard to call. The source material was PBMCs. The clonotype originates from a man aged 18 to 29 in good health and CMV-seronegative. The CDR3 nucleotides read TGTGCCAGCAGTGACCTACCTACCTATGGCTACACCTTC. Translation: CASSDLPTYGYTF.